Listed below are T cell receptor beta chains from one sample, sequenced in a study of human T cells and chemical hapten exposure. TCRdb reanalysed the RACE reads using MiXCR and keeps one entry per CDR3 protein. The repertoire has about 260,000 distinct CDR3 sequences, more than 6.5% of them found once; the top ten carry less than 3%. Sequenced here: whole blood, sampled in connection with sensitization to the hapten diphenylcyclopropenone (DPC). These receptors were taken from a woman in her forties with alopecia areata. Some clones in this sample may be carry-over from other donors' samples. Both conserved end residues are part of each CDR3. A D gene is named only where the DNA matches it firmly. Rows give clone size only sometimes, using once, few, many, or a class for an expanded clone.

j_call,clone_size,d_call,v_call,cdr3_nt,cdr3_aa
TRBJ2-1,few,TRBD2,TRBV24-1,TGTGCCACCGGGGCTAGCGGGAGTTCGTACAATGAGCAGTTCTTC,CATGASGSSYNEQFF
TRBJ2-1,.,.,TRBV3-1,TGTGCCAGCAGCCAAGGGGCAGCGATCTCCTACAATGAGCAGTTCTTC,CASSQGAAISYNEQFF
TRBJ1-4,.,.,TRBV12-3/TRBV12-4,TGTGCCAGCAGTGCTATTGACAGGCCCAAGCGGGAACTGTTTTTT,CASSAIDRPKRELFF
TRBJ2-6,many,TRBD1,TRBV27,TGTGCCAGCAGCTGGACAGGGGCGGCCAACGTCCTGACTTTC,CASSWTGAANVLTF
TRBJ2-3,.,.,TRBV29-1,TGCAGCGTTGACGGGGCCCGGAGCACAGATACGCAGTATTTT,CSVDGARSTDTQYF
TRBJ2-4,.,.,TRBV7-2,TGTGCCAGCAGCTTGGACGGAGTAGCCAAAAACATTCAGTACTTC,CASSLDGVAKNIQYF
TRBJ2-2,.,TRBD1,TRBV5-1,TGCGCCAGCAGCCCGGGGACAGGGGGCGATGTCACCGGGGAGCTGTTTTTT,CASSPGTGGDVTGELFF
TRBJ2-3,.,TRBD1,TRBV7-6,TGTGCCAGCAGCTTAGCGGCAGGGGGTTGGTATACGCAGTATTTT,CASSLAAGGWYTQYF
TRBJ2-5,.,.,TRBV5-1,TGCGCCAGCGGAACAGGGCGAGACCAAGAGACCCAGTACTTC,CASGTGRDQETQYF
TRBJ2-3,few,.,TRBV2,TGTGCCAGCAGTGAAGAGGCTAGCAGACGTCGGGATACGCAGTATTTT,CASSEEASRRRDTQYF
TRBJ2-3,.,TRBD1,TRBV27,TGTGCCAGCAGTTTACAGCAGGGGGGCACAGATACGCAGTATTTT,CASSLQQGGTDTQYF
TRBJ1-4,.,.,TRBV4-1,TGCGCCAGCAGCCAAGATGTGGAGCGAACCGCCCCTAATGAAAAACTGTTTTTT,CASSQDVERTAPNEKLFF
TRBJ1-4,.,.,TRBV20-1,TGCAGTGCCCGAAGGGGGGCGAATGAAAAACTGTTTTTT,CSARRGANEKLFF
TRBJ2-3,few,TRBD2,TRBV20-1,TGCAGTGCTAGGATTAGCGGGAGAGATGCGGATACGCAGTATTTT,CSARISGRDADTQYF
TRBJ2-7,many,.,TRBV6-5,TGTGCCAGCGGACGGGACGCCACAGGGCAGTACTTC,CASGRDATGQYF
TRBJ2-3,few,.,TRBV28,TGTGCCAGCAGTTTATCCAGGGAGCCAGATACGCAGTATTTT,CASSLSREPDTQYF
TRBJ2-1,many,.,TRBV28,TGTGCCAGCAGTCCCGCTTCGGGCGGGACCTACAATGAGCAGTTCTTC,CASSPASGGTYNEQFF
TRBJ2-3,many,.,TRBV18,TGTGCCAGCTCACCTTCCGGGGCTAGCACAGATACGCAGTATTTT,CASSPSGASTDTQYF
TRBJ2-7,few,TRBD2,TRBV10-3,TGTGCCACCTGGACTAGCAGCTCCTACGAGCAGTACTTC,CATWTSSSYEQYF
TRBJ2-7,.,TRBD2,TRBV6-5,TGTGCCAGCAGTCAACCTACCGGACTAGCGGGATCCTACGAGCAGTACTTC,CASSQPTGLAGSYEQYF
TRBJ2-7,few,.,TRBV6-5,TGTGCCAGCAGTTATGGGACCCGGGGGCCCTACGAGCAGTACTTC,CASSYGTRGPYEQYF
TRBJ1-2,few,.,TRBV6-5,TGTGCCACCCGGGACACAGACTATGGCTACACCTTC,CATRDTDYGYTF
TRBJ2-7,.,.,TRBV5-1,TGCGCCAGCAATACCGGGACGGCGAATTTCGAGCAGTACTTC,CASNTGTANFEQYF
TRBJ2-5,few,TRBD1,TRBV12-3/TRBV12-4,TGTGCCAGCAGCCGGACAGGGGCCAAAGAGACCCAGTACTTC,CASSRTGAKETQYF
TRBJ1-6,few,TRBD1,TRBV10-3,TGTGCCATCAGAGGACAGGGGAGTTCACCCCTCCACTTT,CAIRGQGSSPLHF
TRBJ2-7,.,.,TRBV6-6,TGTGCCAGCAGTTCGGTCGCCTACGAGCAGTACTTC,CASSSVAYEQYF
TRBJ1-2,few,.,TRBV18,TGTGCCAGCTCACCGGCCCCGGGGGGGGGCGAGGATGGCTACACCTTC,CASSPAPGGGEDGYTF
TRBJ2-7,.,TRBD1,TRBV12-3/TRBV12-4,TGTGCCAGCAGCATGGACAGGGGACTGGCCGAGCAGTACTTC,CASSMDRGLAEQYF
TRBJ2-7,few,.,TRBV20-1,TGCAGTGCTAGGGGAGACAGCCCCTACGAGCAGTACTTC,CSARGDSPYEQYF
TRBJ1-5,few,.,TRBV6-5,TGTGCCAGCAGCTCGACCAGGGTGGTCAATCAGCCCCAGCATTTT,CASSSTRVVNQPQHF
TRBJ2-1,.,.,TRBV4-1,TGCGCCAGCAGCCAAGGACCCCTAGGGTCCCGGTTCTTC,CASSQGPLGSRFF
TRBJ1-3,few,.,TRBV2,TGTGCCAGCAGTGAACATCCTGGAAACACCATATATTTT,CASSEHPGNTIYF
TRBJ1-1,many,TRBD1,TRBV27,TGTGCCAGCAGTTCTACAGGGGGCTACACTGAAGCTTTCTTT,CASSSTGGYTEAFF
TRBJ2-3,.,TRBD1,TRBV6-4,TGTGCCAGCAGTGTCGGGACAGGGGTGGAAAATACGCAGTATTTT,CASSVGTGVENTQYF
TRBJ1-2,many,TRBD1,TRBV29-1,TGCAGCGTTGAAGTCGGGACAGATGGCTACACCTTC,CSVEVGTDGYTF
TRBJ2-3,few,.,TRBV4-3,TGCGCCAGCAGCCAAGACGTCTTGCCCGCGCAGGATGCCCGCACAGATACGCAGTATTTT,CASSQDVLPAQDARTDTQYF
TRBJ2-1,few,.,TRBV12-3/TRBV12-4,TGTGCCAGCAGCCGGGGCGACAAGGGAAATGAGCAGTTCTTC,CASSRGDKGNEQFF
TRBJ2-2,.,.,TRBV9,TGTGCCAGCAGCGTGGGGCGGATCACCGGGGAGCTGTTTTTT,CASSVGRITGELFF
TRBJ2-7,few,TRBD1,TRBV12-3/TRBV12-4,TGTGCCAGCAGTCCAAGGGGACAGGGGTCTGGCGAGCAGTACTTC,CASSPRGQGSGEQYF
TRBJ2-3,.,TRBD2,TRBV4-2,TGTGCCAGCAGCCAAGGAACTAGCGGGAGGACTAGCACAGATACGCAGTATTTT,CASSQGTSGRTSTDTQYF
TRBJ2-1,many,.,TRBV6-2/TRBV6-3,TGTGCCAGCAGCCAAGACAGGCGAGAGCAGTTCTTC,CASSQDRREQFF
TRBJ1-6,few,.,TRBV4-2,TGTGCCAGCAGCCAACGAACTCAGGGTTCACCCCTCCACTTT,CASSQRTQGSPLHF
TRBJ1-1,.,TRBD1,TRBV7-9,TGTGCCAGCAGCTCTAGAGGACAGGCTGGCACTGAAGCTTTCTTT,CASSSRGQAGTEAFF
TRBJ1-1,few,TRBD1,TRBV6-5,TGTGCCAGCAGTTACCACAGGGGTCGTAGCGGGTCGGCTGAAGCTTTCTTT,CASSYHRGRSGSAEAFF
TRBJ2-1,.,.,TRBV7-2,TGTGCCAGCAGCTTAATTAGCGGCAATGAGCAGTTCTTC,CASSLISGNEQFF
TRBJ2-1,.,.,TRBV12-3/TRBV12-4,TGTGCCAGCACCTCACGTTGGGATGAGCAGTTCTTC,CASTSRWDEQFF
TRBJ2-3,.,TRBD2,TRBV11-3,TGTGCCAGCAGCTCGGTATCTCTTTGTGGGACTAGCTACTCAGATACGCAGTATTTT,CASSSVSLCGTSYSDTQYF
TRBJ2-1,.,TRBD2,TRBV6-6,TGTGCCAGCAGTTACTCGACTAGCGGGAGTACGTCCTATGAGCAGTTCTTC,CASSYSTSGSTSYEQFF
TRBJ2-2,few,.,TRBV4-2,TGTGCCAGCAGCCAAGGGTTTGAGAACACCGGGGAGCTGTTTTTT,CASSQGFENTGELFF
TRBJ1-6,.,.,TRBV28,TGTGCCAGCAGTTCTTATTCGACTAATTCACCCCTCCACTTT,CASSSYSTNSPLHF